The present T cell receptor beta chain was sequenced within a study of T cells after yellow fever vaccination. Study context: The SMART-Seq v4 Ultra Low Input method served to prepare the low-cell-number fractions. Overall study results and limits: Re-detected after boosting: most primary clones, 96% of CD4 and over 80% of CD8. The secondary response showed a weaker magnitude and a faster peak, day 5 versus 15.

The CDR3 loop spans 15 amino acids. V lost 4 bases and J 6 bases, leaving 19 bases between the germline ends. Germline lookup yields CDR1 LNHDA and CDR2 SQIVND (reference sequence). This clonotype has at least ten counts. Its antigen is unknown. Template switching with 5'RACE generated the TCR cDNA and added a universal primer site and UMIs. TCRdb independently ran MiXCR on the 5' RACE reads; one entry per CDR3 protein. Of about 310,000 distinct CDR3 sequences listed, 3.6% were seen once; the top ten hold about 20%. V is TRBV19 and J is TRBJ2-7; D gene unclear. The receptor was derived from a man younger than 35 who received the YFV17D yellow fever vaccine. This sample comprised PBMCs, obtained on the day of the yellow fever booster vaccination. The CDR3 region has the DNA TGTGCCAGTAGTAGAAAGGCGGTCGGGCTCCTCGAGCAGTACTTC. Translated, it gives CASSRKAVGLLEQYF.